Sequencing of this T cell receptor beta chain was carried out in a study of blood T cell repertoires in COVID-19. Overall study context: Samples representing acute and convalescent COVID-19 were sourced from the United States, Italy and Spain. Sample material is recorded as cDNA or gDNA derived from T cells, B-cell-depleted T cells, or PBMCs.

Deletions cut 2 bases from V and 7 bases from J, with 8 bases between. The CDR3 has 12 amino acids. The germline V gene encodes CDR1 KGHSH and CDR2 LQKENI. Those enrolled in Seattle joined during active infection and were followed longitudinally afterward. The data were produced by immunoSEQ multiplex PCR, yet TCRdb's version contains in-frame clones alone and is incomplete. Altogether over 450,000 clones are present, 70% to 90% being singletons, with the ten largest covering roughly 8.3%. The receptor comes from a woman in her forties or fifties with COVID-19, enrolled during active disease. Sequenced input: peripheral blood. The rearrangement links TRBV18 to TRBJ1-1; D unclear. This CDR3 reads CASSPRRDEAFF. CDR3 nucleotide sequence: TGTGCCAGCTCACCAAGAAGAGATGAAGCTTTCTTT.